This T cell receptor beta chain was recovered during a study of blood T cell repertoires in COVID-19. About the research overall: T cells, B-cell-depleted T cells, or PBMCs provided the cDNA or gDNA that served as material.

V dropped 1 base and J dropped 1 base, with 4 bases sitting between them. This CDR3 is 13 amino acids long. The age range of participants was 18 to 89 years, with residence in 20 to 25 US areas. Cohorts were based on clinical histories the participants reported. Those designated as exposed participants met a COVID-19 case within 2 weeks before study entry. The assay was immunoSEQ multiplex PCR, and TCRdb's table has in-frame clones only and misses some. Of some 240,000 clones listed, 70% to 90% are singletons. Of note for this clone: The sample holds other DNA sequences that translate to the same CDR3.

The sequence derives from a woman between 45 and 65 years old who had been exposed to COVID-19. J is TRBJ1-1 and V is TRBV12-3 or TRBV12-4; D uncertain. Sequences were obtained from PBMCs or T cells enriched from blood (not recorded which). The CDR3 protein is CASSLGGNTEAFF. CDR3 sequence (DNA): TGTGCCAGCAGTTTAGGAGGGAACACTGAAGCTTTCTTT.